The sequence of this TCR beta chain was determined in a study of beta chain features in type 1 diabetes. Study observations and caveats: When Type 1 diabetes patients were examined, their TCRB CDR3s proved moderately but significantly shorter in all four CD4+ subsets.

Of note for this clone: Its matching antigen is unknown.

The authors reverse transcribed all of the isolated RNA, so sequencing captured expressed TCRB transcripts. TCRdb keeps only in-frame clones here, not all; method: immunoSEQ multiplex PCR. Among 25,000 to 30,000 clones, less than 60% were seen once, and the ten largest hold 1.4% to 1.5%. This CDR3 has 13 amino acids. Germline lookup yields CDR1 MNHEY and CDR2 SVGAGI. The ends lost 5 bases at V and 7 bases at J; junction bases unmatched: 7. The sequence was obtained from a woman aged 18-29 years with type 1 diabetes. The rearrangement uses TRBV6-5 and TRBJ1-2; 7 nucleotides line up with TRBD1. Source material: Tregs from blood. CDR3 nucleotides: TGTGCCAGCAGTCTAGGACAGGCTGGTGGCTACACCTTC. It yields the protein CASSLGQAGGYTF.